This paragraph reports one TCR beta chain. The antigen is undetermined. The protocol was immunoSEQ multiplex PCR, while the TCRdb copy is restricted to in-frame clones and leaves out a portion. The repertoire holds 80,000 to 130,000 clones, with 90% as singletons. This sample was taken from a study of OX40 agonist ivuxolimab in advanced cancers. In the study overall: Six ivuxolimab dose levels, 0.01 to 10 mg/kg, were given intravenously every 2 weeks.

Study observations and caveats: Several nonresponders also turned out to have low normalized T-cell clonal expansion.

The material was CD4+ or CD8+ T cells sorted from blood, obtained in a trial of the OX40 agonist ivuxolimab. This TCR came from an adult with an advanced solid tumor such as melanoma, head and neck, liver or kidney cancer.

Here the CDR3 reads CASSPGQGASNSYEQYF. For the CDR3, the DNA is TGTGCCAGCAGCCCCGGACAGGGGGCTTCAAATTCCTACGAGCAGTACTTC. This sequence joins TRBV28 and TRBJ2-7, with 11 bases aligning to TRBD1. The CDR3 length is 17 residues. CDR1 MDHEN and CDR2 SYDVKM come from the germline V gene. J lost 1 base, V lost 6 bases, and 11 bases had no gene match. Complete variable domain (other parts from reference TRBV28 and TRBJ2-7): DVKVTQSSRYLVKRTGEKVFLECVQDMDHENMFWYRQDPGLGLRLIYFSYDVKMKEKGDIPEGYSVSREKKERFSLILESASTNQTSMYLCASSPGQGASNSYEQYFGPGTRLTVT.